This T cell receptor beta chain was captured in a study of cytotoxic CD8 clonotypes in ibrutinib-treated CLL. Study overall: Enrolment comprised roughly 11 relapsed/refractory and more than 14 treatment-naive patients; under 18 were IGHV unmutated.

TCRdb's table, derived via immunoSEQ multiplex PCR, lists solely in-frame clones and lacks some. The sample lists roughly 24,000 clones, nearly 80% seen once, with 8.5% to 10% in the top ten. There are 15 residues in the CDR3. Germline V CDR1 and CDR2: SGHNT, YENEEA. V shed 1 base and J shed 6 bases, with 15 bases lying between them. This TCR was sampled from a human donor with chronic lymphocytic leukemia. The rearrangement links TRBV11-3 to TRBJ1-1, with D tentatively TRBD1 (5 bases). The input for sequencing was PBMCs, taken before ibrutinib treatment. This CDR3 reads CASSLVAAPRAEAFF. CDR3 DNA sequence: TGTGCCAGCAGCTTAGTGGCAGCCCCCAGGGCTGAAGCTTTCTTT.